This record covers a single TCR beta chain. Its specificity is not known. TCRdb recomputed calls from the reads with MiXCR, one row per CDR3 protein. The sample has approximately 990,000 distinct CDR3 sequences, less than 40% seen once. The CDR3 has 16 amino acids. V lost 0 bases, J lost 2 bases, and 11 bases lay in between. Germline-derived CDR1 and CDR2 are MNHEY and SVGEGT. These data are taken from a study of T cell repertoires in cytomegalovirus infection. The J gene is TRBJ2-1, the V gene TRBV6-2 or TRBV6-3; no definite D call. The sequence came from a human donor in good health (CMV status not recorded). Some clones in this sample may be carry-over from other donors' samples. Material: cultured CD8+ T cells from PBMCs, obtained from culture after CMV antigen stimulation. The CDR3 reads CASSYSMQPPYNEQFF. The CDR3 nucleotides read TGTGCCAGCAGTTACTCGATGCAGCCACCCTACAATGAGCAGTTCTTC.